This T cell receptor (beta chain) originates from a study of control samples from healthy donors and cancer patients. Some clones are missing from TCRdb's copy, which holds only in-frame ones; the method was immunoSEQ multiplex PCR. Here the sample spans 70,000 to 100,000 clones, around nine tenths being singletons. As regards this clone: The same CDR3 also results from other DNA sequences found in this sample.

The sequencing sample was made of PBMCs. The TCR was taken from a woman aged 55-69 years with head and neck cancer.

CDR3 sequence reads: CAWSEDSYNEQFF. CDR3 sequence (DNA): TGTGCCTGGAGCGAGGACTCCTACAATGAGCAGTTCTTC. The rearrangement joins TRBV30 to TRBJ2-1; D gene ambiguous. This CDR3 region has 13 residues. Trimming stripped 3 bases from V and 0 bases from J, with 6 bases between. Germline V lookup: CDR1 GTSNPN, CDR2 SVGIG (reference sequence).